This TCR beta chain was obtained from a study of blood T cell repertoires in COVID-19. This table comes from immunoSEQ multiplex PCR, and its TCRdb copy is limited to in-frame clones, with some not included. The sample consists of approximately 160,000 clones, approximately 84% of them appearing once. Germline values: CDR1 MNHNY, CDR2 SVGAGI (reference sequence). The J segment lost 2 bases and the V segment lost 5 bases, leaving 6 bases of the junction unmatched. This CDR3 comprises 14 residues. This sequence was found in a middle-aged man who had recovered from COVID-19. Sample: peripheral blood. J is TRBJ2-7 and V is TRBV6-6; 7 nucleotides match TRBD2. For the CDR3, the DNA is TGTGCCAGCAGTCCCCGGGAGGTAGCCTACGAGCAGTACTTC. It specifies CASSPREVAYEQYF.